This TCR beta chain was identified in a study of PD-1 blockade in classical Hodgkin lymphoma. The study, taken as a whole, reports: Whereas CD4+ TCR diversity had risen significantly by C4D1, CD8+ TCR diversity had not.

Time point: cycle 4 day 1 (C4D1), after 5 to 7 weeks of nivolumab. No patient escaped relapse after autologous stem cell transplantation, and brentuximab vedotin exposure varied. Researchers used magnetic negative selection to pull out pure CD4+ T cells from thawed PBMCs. The germline V gene encodes CDR1 MNHEY and CDR2 SVGAGI. This CDR3 contains 15 residues. The trim removed 6 bases at V and 5 bases at J, leaving 7 bases unmatched. As to this clone: What it binds is not known.

Method: immunoSEQ multiplex PCR; TCRdb's copy keeps in-frame clones and lacks some. In the table there are about 32,000 clones, more than 85% of which are singletons. This specimen consisted of CD4+ T cells from blood, obtained before the fourth cycle of nivolumab. The V call is TRBV6-5, the J call TRBJ2-2; 9 bases align to TRBD1. This TCR derives from a human donor with classical Hodgkin lymphoma. DNA for the CDR3: TGTGCCAGCAGCCTTGACAGGGGGTATACCGGGGAGCTGTTTTTT. This sequence encodes CASSLDRGYTGELFF.